This T cell receptor beta chain was obtained from a study of cytomegalovirus exposure and HLA in healthy donors. Notes on the study in general: A missense DCLRE1C variant was associated with V- and J-gene trimming of TCR beta chains in a later analysis, and an independent cohort replicated the association. Confirmation was obtained in vitro that a few CMV-associated chains are specific for CMV antigens. An analysis that was carried out later associated 15,000 to 20,000 TCR beta sequences with HLA alleles at 0.05 false discovery rate.

CDR1 and CDR2 from the germline V gene are ENHRY and SYGVKD. The CDR3 has 12 amino acids. Researchers ran the PCR with 60 Vbeta and 13 Jbeta primers. Using immunoSEQ multiplex PCR, the repertoire was profiled, and TCRdb retains in-frame clones only, with some absent. The repertoire holds 120,000 or so clones, with about 80% as singletons. In the case of this clone: The target antigen is unknown. At one of its ends the junction is not consistent with the germline gene, which may arise from a read error.

Sequenced input: PBMCs. The clonotype comes from a man aged 55-75 years in good health and CMV-seropositive. The J gene is TRBJ1-1, the V gene TRBV10-3, with TRBD1 matching 7 bases. The CDR3 spells CAIGDRDTEAFF. As DNA, the CDR3 is TGTGCCATCGGTGACAGGGATACTGAAGCTTTCTTT.